What follows are 19 T cell receptor beta chains derived from one specimen sequenced in a study of blood T cells in healthy people across ages (dated by TCRdb to between 2014 and 2017). Library creation used 5' RACE. Reads for this sample came from an Illumina HiSeq 2500. The second PCR ran for about 7 to 11 cycles and used a J-beta primer mix along with a sample-barcoded 5' primer. TCRdb passed the public sequencing reads through fastp at Q25 and MiXCR, retaining productive beta sequences. Identical CDR3 proteins give one entry, which carries the most common genes and DNA. This sample gives over 1.5 million distinct CDR3 sequences in total; around half of them show up just once. The ten largest clones represent roughly 2% of the sample. Sequencing input: blood. The receptors come from a woman aged 40 to 55 in good health.

The CDR3 nucleotides read TGCGCCAGCAGTGAGGGAGGGCTTCTAGCCAAAAACATTCAGTACTTC. It translates to CASSEGGLLAKNIQYF. This chain connects TRBV10-2 to TRBJ2-4; tentatively, D is TRBD2 (6 bases). V gave up 2 bases and J gave up 0 bases, with 11 bases separating them. Looked up from germline, CDR1 is WSHSY and CDR2 is SAAADI. The CDR3 spans 16 residues.

The rearrangement uses TRBV5-1 and TRBJ2-3, with D possibly matching TRBD1 (6 bases). The V gene's germline CDR1 is SGHRS and CDR2 YFSETQ. Trimming stripped 2 bases from V and 2 bases from J, with 12 bases between. This CDR3 spans 15 amino acids. CDR3 region: CASSFPGVDTDTQYF. CDR3 nucleotide sequence: TGCGCCAGCAGCTTCCCAGGGGTGGACACAGATACGCAGTATTTT.

The genes are TRBV12-3 or TRBV12-4 and TRBJ2-7, with 7 bases lining up with TRBD1. The V gene end was trimmed by 6 bases and the J gene end by 3 bases; junction bases not matched to a gene: 11. The CDR3 runs 15 residues. The CDR3 protein is CASSPTTGIIYEQYF. The CDR3 coding sequence is TGTGCCAGCAGCCCCACGACAGGGATTATCTACGAGCAGTACTTC.

This chain links TRBV6-5 with TRBJ2-4, with D perhaps TRBD2 (5 bases). With the DNA end fitting TRBJ2-7 better, the J assignment may be wrong. Germline V gene data show CDR1 as MNHEY and CDR2 as SVGAGI. The CDR3 is made up of 13 amino acids. The CDR3 region is CASSYTDYCEQYF. In DNA, the CDR3 is TGTGCCAGCAGTTACACTGACTATTGCGAGCAGTACTTC.

The chain links TRBV10-3 to TRBJ1-1, with D possibly TRBD1 on 6 matching bases. Germline lookup yields CDR1 ENHRY and CDR2 SYGVKD. The CDR3 is made up of 18 amino acids. Trimming left V 2 bases short and J 1 base short, with 20 bases between. The CDR3 here is CAISEPYPTDRQNTEAFF. CDR3 DNA: TGTGCCATCAGTGAGCCGTACCCTACTGACAGGCAGAACACTGAAGCTTTCTTT.

This clonotype turned up a few times. The chain couples TRBV4-3 to TRBJ2-1; possibly TRBD2 for D (6 bases). Deletions cut 2 bases from V and 6 bases from J, with 8 bases between. The germline V gene encodes CDR1 LGHNA and CDR2 YSLEER. The CDR3 has 13 amino acids. DNA of the CDR3: TGCGCCAGCAGCCAATACGGGGGCAATGAGCAGTTCTTC. Amino acid sequence: CASSQYGGNEQFF.

The chain carries TRBV15 and TRBJ1-1; tentatively, D is TRBD1 (5 bases). This CDR3 is built from 15 residues. Germline lookup yields CDR1 LNHNV and CDR2 YYDKDF (reference sequence). Trimming left V 1 base short and J 0 bases short, with 9 bases between. Written as DNA, the CDR3 is TGTGCCACCAGCAGAGCCGGGACGGTGAACACTGAAGCTTTCTTT. This sequence encodes CATSRAGTVNTEAFF.

This clonotype has more than one count but fewer than ten. The chain carries TRBV6-5 and TRBJ2-3, with a weak D call TRBD2 (6 bases). CDR1 and CDR2 (germline): MNHEY, SVGAGI. The CDR3 consists of 16 residues. V was clipped by 8 bases and J by 9 bases, with 27 bases between them. CDR3 DNA sequence: TGTGCCAGCGGCGAGTCTGGGACTCCCCCGAAGCAGACGCAGTATTTT. Translated, it gives CASGESGTPPKQTQYF.

This chain connects TRBV27 to TRBJ1-1; possibly TRBD1 for D (6 bases). Germline V gives CDR1 MNHEY, CDR2 SMNVEV (reference sequence). This CDR3 has 15 residues. V was cut by 2 bases and J by 5 bases, with 15 bases left in between. The CDR3 nucleotides are TGTGCCAGCAGTTTAATCACAGGGTCAGGGACTGAAGCTTTCTTT. Translation: CASSLITGSGTEAFF.

The rearrangement links TRBV7-2 to TRBJ1-5, with D tentatively TRBD1 (6 bases). The V end lost 5 bases, the J end lost 4 bases, and 15 bases lay between the germline ends. The CDR3 sequence is 15 residues long. Germline CDR1 SGHTA, CDR2 FQGNSA. The CDR3 nucleotides read TGTGCCAGCAGCCTAAGAGGACAGCTGAATCAGCCCCAGCATTTT. Protein: CASSLRGQLNQPQHF.

V is TRBV20-1 and J is TRBJ1-4; D gene uncertain. CDR1 and CDR2 from the germline V gene are DFQATT and SNEGSKA (reference sequence). Trimming pared 2 bases from V and 0 bases from J, leaving 13 bases between. The CDR3 covers 16 residues. This CDR3 is CSARLGRTATNEKLFF. CDR3 sequence (DNA): TGCAGTGCTAGACTCGGACGGACCGCAACTAATGAAAAACTGTTTTTT.

The CDR3 DNA sequence: TGTGCCAGTGGACCGGGAGTGATTCGCGAGCAGTACTTC. It is translated as CASGPGVIREQYF. The gene calls are TRBV27 and TRBJ2-5, with a weak D call TRBD2 (6 bases). The closer fit of TRBJ2-7 to the DNA end suggests the J call may be wrong. The CDR3 spans 13 residues. The germline gives CDR1 MNHEY, CDR2 SMNVEV (reference sequence).

Only a few counts were recorded for this clonotype. The J gene is TRBJ2-1, the V gene TRBV6-5, with TRBD2 matching 13 bases. Per germline, CDR1 MNHEY and CDR2 SVGAGI. This CDR3 is built from 16 residues. J lost 8 bases, V lost 8 bases, and 12 bases had no gene match. The CDR3 DNA is TGTGCCAGCCTAATTCGAGGGACTAGCGGGGTCGATGAGCAGTTCTTC. Protein product: CASLIRGTSGVDEQFF.

The J gene is TRBJ2-2, the V gene TRBV5-5, with TRBD2 identical over 15 bases. The V segment lost 6 bases and the J segment 4 bases; nucleotides outside the gene matches: 7. The CDR3 is made up of 17 amino acids. Looked up from germline, CDR1 is SGHKS and CDR2 is YYEKEE (reference sequence). The CDR3 loop is CASNPGLAGGRTGELFF. As DNA, the CDR3 is TGTGCCAGCAACCCGGGACTAGCGGGGGGCCGCACCGGGGAGCTGTTTTTT.

The genes are TRBV7-2 and TRBJ1-2, with a weak D call TRBD1 (6 bases). The germline V gene encodes CDR1 SGHTA and CDR2 FQGNSA. The CDR3 has 15 residues. Trimming removed 4 bases at V and 3 bases at J, with 15 bases between. CDR3 sequence: CASSSRGESHYGYTF. The CDR3 region has the DNA TGTGCCAGCAGCTCTAGGGGGGAATCTCACTATGGCTACACCTTC.

The chain recombines TRBV4-1 with TRBJ2-1, with D possibly being TRBD1 (5 bases). Germline V gives CDR1 MGHRA, CDR2 YSYEKL. Deletions cut 0 bases from V and 5 bases from J, with 17 bases between. This CDR3 is 17 amino acids long. The CDR3 nucleotides read TGCGCCAGCAGCCAAGATCGAGCAGGGATGGACGACAATGAGCAGTTCTTC. Encoded protein: CASSQDRAGMDDNEQFF.

The chain combines TRBV12-3 or TRBV12-4 with TRBJ2-3; D remains unclear. The CDR3 has 11 amino acids. V was cut by 5 bases and J by 6 bases, with 6 bases left in between. Written as DNA, the CDR3 is TGTGCCAGCAGTCGTTGGGATACGCAGTATTTT. Protein: CASSRWDTQYF.

The chain links TRBV6-2 or TRBV6-3 to TRBJ2-1, with D uncertain. The V and J ends lost 8 bases and 8 bases respectively, with 22 bases between them. CDR3 length: 15 residues. Germline-derived CDR1 and CDR2 are MNHEY and SVGEGT. CDR3 sequence (DNA): TGTGCCAGCGGAACGAGACTTAAAAAGGGCCATGAGCAGTTCTTC. This translates into CASGTRLKKGHEQFF.

The J gene is TRBJ2-1, the V gene TRBV28, with D perhaps matching TRBD1 (6 bases). The CDR3 contains 15 residues. Germline V CDR1 and CDR2: MDHEN, SYDVKM. The ends were cut back, 5 bases at V and 10 bases at J, with 21 bases in the middle. The CDR3 region has the DNA TGTGCCAGCAGTATGACAGGAGTCATAGGGGAAGAGCAGTTCTTC. Its translation: CASSMTGVIGEEQFF.